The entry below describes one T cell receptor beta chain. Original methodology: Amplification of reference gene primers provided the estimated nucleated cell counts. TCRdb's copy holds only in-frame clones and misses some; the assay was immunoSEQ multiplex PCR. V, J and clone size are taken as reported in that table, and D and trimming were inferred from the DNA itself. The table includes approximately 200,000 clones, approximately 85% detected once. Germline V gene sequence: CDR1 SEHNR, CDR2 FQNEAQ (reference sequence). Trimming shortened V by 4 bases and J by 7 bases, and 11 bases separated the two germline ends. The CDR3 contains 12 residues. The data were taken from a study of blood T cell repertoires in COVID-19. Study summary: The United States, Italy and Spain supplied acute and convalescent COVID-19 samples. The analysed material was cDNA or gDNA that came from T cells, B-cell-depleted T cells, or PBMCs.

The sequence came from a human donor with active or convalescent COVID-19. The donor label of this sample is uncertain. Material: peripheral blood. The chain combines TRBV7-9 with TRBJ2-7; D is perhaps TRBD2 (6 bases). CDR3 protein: CASSSGGLEQYF. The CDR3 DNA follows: TGTGCCAGCAGCTCAGGCGGACTAGAGCAGTACTTC.